A selection of T cell receptor beta chains follows, all from one sample in a study of cytomegalovirus exposure and HLA in healthy donors. This table comes from immunoSEQ multiplex PCR, and its TCRdb copy is limited to in-frame clones, with some not included. Found here are 210,000 or so clones, roughly four fifths of them singletons; the top ten hold more than 0.5%. Sequencing was carried out using PBMCs. The receptors stem from a middle-aged woman in good health and CMV-seronegative. Each CDR3 is given with its conserved first and last residue. The order of the fields is D gene, clone size, V gene, J gene, CDR3 length, CDR3 protein, CDR3 DNA. A D gene is named only where the DNA matches it firmly. A row's size may be missing; if present it is once, few, many or a size class.

>TRBD2|-|TRBV23-1|TRBJ2-1|18
CASSQSSNKRGGDNEQFF
TGCGCCAGCAGTCAATCATCGAATAAGCGGGGGGGAGACAATGAGCAGTTCTTC
>TRBD1|-|TRBV19|TRBJ1-4|13
CASSYRGVEKLFF
TGTGCCAGTTCCTACAGGGGTGTGGAAAAACTGTTTTTT
>-|-|TRBV7-9|TRBJ2-1|13
CASSLASGREQFF
TGTGCCAGCAGCTTAGCTTCAGGTAGGGAGCAGTTCTTC
>TRBD1|-|TRBV19|TRBJ1-1|15
CASSTRQGAGTEAFF
TGTGCCAGTAGTACCCGACAGGGGGCAGGCACTGAAGCTTTCTTT
>TRBD1|-|TRBV5-1|TRBJ2-7|16
CASSSARGQGIHEQYF
TGCGCCAGCAGCTCGGCCAGGGGACAGGGTATACACGAGCAGTACTTC
>-|-|TRBV15|TRBJ1-2|12
CATSRGAYGYTF
TGTGCCACCAGCAGAGGAGCCTATGGCTACACCTTC
>-|-|TRBV11-2|TRBJ2-7|12
CASKGVSYEQYF
TGTGCCAGCAAGGGGGTCTCCTACGAGCAGTACTTC
>-|-|TRBV5-1|TRBJ1-5|15
CASSPRGGEGQPQHF
TGCGCCAGCAGCCCGCGGGGGGGGGAAGGTCAGCCCCAGCATTTT
>-|-|TRBV11-2|TRBJ1-1|14
CASSFAARATEAFF
TGTGCCAGCAGCTTCGCGGCCCGCGCCACTGAAGCTTTCTTT
>-|few|TRBV4-3|TRBJ2-6|16
CASSQVGGPGANVLTF
TGCGCCAGCAGCCAAGTCGGGGGGCCGGGGGCCAACGTCCTGACTTTC
>-|-|TRBV4-1|TRBJ1-5|16
CASSQRRNAGDQPQHF
TGCGCCAGCAGCCAACGTCGAAATGCCGGGGATCAGCCCCAGCATTTT
>-|-|TRBV6-1|TRBJ1-2|12
CASKGQFYGYTF
TGTGCCAGCAAAGGACAGTTCTATGGCTACACCTTC
>TRBD1|few|TRBV4-1|TRBJ1-1|14
CASSKTAGGPEAFF
TGCGCCAGCAGCAAGACCGCAGGGGGCCCCGAAGCTTTCTTT
>TRBD2|-|TRBV5-1|TRBJ2-1|15
CASSLLAGPYNEQFF
TGCGCCAGCAGCTTGCTAGCGGGCCCCTACAATGAGCAGTTCTTC
>TRBD1|-|TRBV7-9|TRBJ2-7|14
CASSPKDRDYEQYF
TGTGCCAGCAGCCCCAAGGACAGGGACTACGAGCAGTACTTC
>-|-|TRBV28|TRBJ1-2|12
CASSRRWGGYTF
TGTGCCAGCAGTCGGAGGTGGGGTGGCTACACCTTC
>-|-|TRBV11-3|TRBJ1-3|14
CASSSPSAGNTIYF
TGTGCCAGCAGCTCTCCCTCCGCTGGAAACACCATATATTTT
>TRBD2|-|TRBV28|TRBJ2-7|15
CASSLPSGGSYEQYF
TGTGCCAGCAGTCTCCCTAGCGGGGGGTCCTACGAGCAGTACTTC
>TRBD1|few|TRBV5-8|TRBJ1-5|16
CASTGQGGNSNQPQHF
TGTGCCAGCACCGGACAGGGTGGTAATAGCAATCAGCCCCAGCATTTT
>TRBD2|-|TRBV6-1|TRBJ2-3|16
CASSEWSGGAQDTQYF
TGTGCCAGCAGTGAATGGAGCGGGGGGGCCCAAGATACGCAGTATTTT
>-|-|TRBV6-5|TRBJ2-1|12
CASSYTAGEQFF
TGTGCCAGCAGTTATACCGCGGGTGAGCAGTTCTTC
>TRBD1|-|TRBV30|TRBJ1-4|14
CAWSIGQGREKLFF
TGTGCCTGGAGTATTGGACAGGGTCGGGAAAAACTGTTTTTT
>-|-|TRBV28|TRBJ1-6|17
CASSLALRGVLSSPLHF
TGTGCCAGCAGTTTAGCCCTACGGGGGGTTCTAAGTTCACCCCTCCACTTT
>-|-|TRBV7-2|TRBJ1-1|14
CASSLGRGDTEAFF
TGTGCCAGCAGCTTAGGACGGGGAGACACTGAAGCTTTCTTT
>-|-|TRBV13|TRBJ1-1|14
CASSPRGVNTEAFF
TGTGCCAGCAGCCCGCGGGGGGTGAACACTGAAGCTTTCTTT
>-|-|TRBV6-1|TRBJ2-7|13
CASSESGLTGQYF
TGTGCCAGCAGTGAAAGCGGCCTTACTGGGCAGTACTTC
>TRBD2|-|TRBV19|TRBJ2-1|16
CASSTLRGGYYNEQFF
TGTGCCAGTAGTACCCTCCGCGGGGGGTATTACAATGAGCAGTTCTTC
>TRBD1|-|TRBV11-3|TRBJ1-1|14
CASSDRTGNTEAFF
TGTGCCAGCAGCGACCGGACAGGTAACACTGAAGCTTTCTTT
>TRBD1|few|TRBV6-5|TRBJ2-1|14
CASSLRTGKNEQFF
TGTGCCAGCAGCCTCCGGACAGGGAAGAATGAGCAGTTCTTC
>-|-|TRBV6-6|TRBJ2-5|13
CASSVIGGETQYF
TGTGCCAGCAGTGTTATCGGCGGAGAGACCCAGTACTTC
>TRBD1|-|TRBV5-1|TRBJ1-2|14
CASSLQGAGYGYTF
TGCGCCAGCAGCTTGCAGGGGGCCGGCTATGGCTACACCTTC
>TRBD2|-|TRBV9|TRBJ2-5|19
CASSVGPGLAGGSQETQYF
TGTGCCAGCAGCGTAGGGCCCGGACTAGCGGGGGGGTCCCAAGAGACCCAGTACTTC
>-|-|TRBV29-1|TRBJ1-1|14
CSVDSRQVGTEAFF
TGCAGCGTTGATTCCCGCCAGGTCGGCACTGAAGCTTTCTTT
>TRBD1|-|TRBV18|TRBJ2-3|15
CASSPGTGGRGTQYF
TGTGCCAGCTCACCTGGGACAGGGGGCAGGGGTACGCAGTATTTT
>TRBD1|-|TRBV6-5|TRBJ2-5|16
CASSYLHGTVQETQYF
TGTGCCAGCAGTTACCTACACGGGACAGTCCAAGAGACCCAGTACTTC
>-|-|TRBV10-3|TRBJ1-2|13
CAIKERGSDGYTF
TGTGCCATCAAAGAACGAGGGTCGGACGGCTACACCTTC
>-|-|TRBV2|TRBJ2-3|14
CASRTLRFTDTQYF
TGTGCCAGCAGGACACTCAGATTCACAGATACGCAGTATTTT
>TRBD2|few|TRBV5-1|TRBJ2-1|16
CASSLAPGGGYNEQFF
TGCGCCAGCAGCTTGGCCCCGGGCGGGGGCTACAATGAGCAGTTCTTC
>TRBD2|few|TRBV6-5|TRBJ2-3|16
CASSSGGLAVTDTQYF
TGTGCCAGCAGTTCTGGGGGACTAGCGGTGACAGATACGCAGTATTTT
>TRBD1|-|TRBV4-1|TRBJ1-2|15
CASSRETGLNYGYTF
TGCGCCAGCAGCCGCGAGACAGGGCTTAACTATGGCTACACCTTC